This T cell receptor beta chain was captured in a study of T cell responses to AZD1222 COVID-19 vaccine. Per the germline V gene, CDR1 is SEHNR and CDR2 is FQNEAQ (reference sequence). Trimming removed 4 bases from V and 3 bases from J, with 18 bases in between. CDR3 length: 16 residues. The table came from immunoSEQ multiplex PCR; TCRdb's copy has only in-frame clones and leaves some out. Here the sample spans 160,000 or so clones, over 80% being singletons. Material: peripheral blood, obtained on day 0 of AZD1222 vaccination. This clonotype originated in an adult in good health. The rearrangement links TRBV7-9 to TRBJ1-1; maybe TRBD1 (5 bases). The CDR3 region is CASSSTAGPKDTEAFF. The CDR3 nucleotides are TGTGCCAGCAGCTCCACGGCAGGGCCCAAAGACACTGAAGCTTTCTTT. The whole variable domain, remainder taken from reference TRBV7-9 and TRBJ1-1, is DTGVSQNPRHKITKRGQNVTFRCDPISEHNRLYWYRQTLGQGPEFLTYFQNEAQLEKSRLLSDRFSAERPKGSFSTLEIQRTEQGDSAMYLCASSSTAGPKDTEAFFGQGTRLTVV.